This T cell receptor (beta chain) was retrieved from a study of T cells after yellow fever vaccination. Study results and limitations: The booster response re-showed most primary clones: over 95% CD4, around 87% CD8. Abundant contaminating clonotypes from the bulk population could appear in FACS-sorted repertoires.

The CDR3 has 15 residues. Germline values: CDR1 LGHNA, CDR2 YSLEER. V dropped 0 bases and J dropped 8; count of bases not matched to a gene: 5. Production of TCR cDNA was by 5'RACE template switching, which also added a universal primer site and UMIs. TCRdb processed the 5' RACE reads anew with MiXCR; each CDR3 protein has one entry. The repertoire includes some 250,000 distinct CDR3 sequences, 6.9% of them detected once, and roughly 0.9% sits in the top ten. This clonotype occurred many times. Its target is not known. Material: CD4+ T cells sorted from PBMCs, obtained 15 days after the yellow fever booster vaccination. The rearrangement joins TRBV4-3 to TRBJ1-4; the match to TRBD1 covers 8 bases. This clonotype was sampled from a man younger than 40 who received the YFV17D yellow fever vaccine. CDR3 bases: TGCGCCAGCAGCCAAGAGGACAGGGCACGGGAAAAACTGTTTTTT. Its translation: CASSQEDRAREKLFF.